One and the same sample provided the 30 T cell receptor beta chains below, sequenced in a study of identifying expanded T cells in peripheral blood. The method was immunoSEQ multiplex PCR; TCRdb's version includes in-frame clones alone and lacks a portion of them. Seen here are approximately 110,000 clones, 75% to 90% observed once, and the top ten hold around 15%. Specimen: blood. Every receptor here comes from a person aged 18 to 70 in good health.

The V call is TRBV15, the J call TRBJ2-5, with 13 bases matching TRBD2. This CDR3 comprises 18 residues. V shed 4 bases and J 5 bases; nucleotides not matched to a gene: 13. From germline, CDR1 is LNHNV and CDR2 YYDKDF (reference sequence). The CDR3 is CATSNPGLAGRSWETQYF. The CDR3 DNA reads as TGTGCCACCAGCAATCCGGGACTAGCGGGGCGGTCATGGGAGACCCAGTACTTC.

The chain is built from TRBV19 and TRBJ2-5; TRBD1 aligns across 8 bases. The J call could be wrong; TRBJ2-7 is a better fit for the DNA end. The CDR3 spans 14 residues. The germline V gene encodes CDR1 LNHDA and CDR2 SQIVND (reference sequence). CDR3 residues: CASSTGGSAYEQYF. CDR3 nucleotides: TGTGCCAGTAGCACAGGGGGAAGCGCCTACGAGCAGTACTTC.

The chain joins TRBV7-9 to TRBJ2-2, with 9 bases fitting TRBD1. Germline V gene sequence: CDR1 SEHNR, CDR2 FQNEAQ (reference sequence). V lost 4 bases and J lost 3; bases outside the gene matches: 3. This CDR3 comprises 15 residues. CDR3 in amino acids: CASSSGTGYTGELFF. The CDR3 DNA reads as TGTGCCAGCAGCTCCGGGACAGGGTACACCGGGGAGCTGTTTTTT.

V and J are TRBV7-2 and TRBJ2-1; no reliable D call. The ends were cut back, 4 bases at V and 8 bases at J, with 9 bases in the middle. Germline V gene sequence: CDR1 SGHTA, CDR2 FQGNSA. The CDR3 has 12 residues. CDR3 in amino acids: CASSSPHYEQFF. The CDR3 nucleotides read TGTGCCAGCAGCTCCCCCCATTATGAGCAGTTCTTC.

Here the CDR3 reads CASSQDWAGGKRETQYF. In DNA form, the CDR3 reads TGCGCCAGCAGCCAAGATTGGGCAGGGGGTAAGAGGGAGACCCAGTACTTC. The chain carries TRBV4-3 and TRBJ2-5; 7 nucleotides agree with TRBD1. The ends lost 0 bases at V and 5 bases at J; junction bases unmatched: 12. Germline values: CDR1 LGHNA, CDR2 YSLEER. This CDR3 region has 17 residues.

This chain connects TRBV7-9 to TRBJ1-1; possible D gene TRBD1, 5 bases. Germline V gene data show CDR1 as SEHNR and CDR2 as FQNEAQ (reference sequence). V lost 2 bases to trimming and J lost 1 base, with 8 bases between them. CDR3 length: 14 residues. The DNA for the CDR3 is TGTGCCAGCAGCTTAACAGGAGGGAACACTGAAGCTTTCTTT. Residues: CASSLTGGNTEAFF.

The J gene is TRBJ2-5, the V gene TRBV6-1; D possibly corresponds to TRBD1 (5 bases). Trimming pared 0 bases from V and 4 bases from J, leaving 12 bases between. The CDR3 loop spans 15 amino acids. CDR1 and CDR2 (germline): MNHNS, SASEGT. The CDR3, as DNA: TGTGCCAGCAGTGAAGCGCATAGGGGCCCAGAGACCCAGTACTTC. Its translation is CASSEAHRGPETQYF.

This clone was counted once. This chain joins TRBV5-6 and TRBJ2-1; possibly TRBD1 for D (6 bases). Germline lookup yields CDR1 SGHDT and CDR2 YYEEEE. This CDR3 comprises 16 residues. Trimming cost V 0 bases and J 4 bases, with 14 bases left between them. CDR3 sequence (DNA): TGTGCCAGCAGCTTGGACAGGGTTACGGTGTACAATGAGCAGTTCTTC. It encodes CASSLDRVTVYNEQFF.

The chain links TRBV18 to TRBJ2-3; D is perhaps TRBD2 (5 bases). V was shortened by 5 bases and J by 2 bases, with 11 bases between the two germline ends. CDR1 and CDR2 from the germline V gene are KGHSH and LQKENI. This CDR3 contains 14 residues. The CDR3 bases are TGTGCCAGCTCAACTTGGACTTCCACAGATACGCAGTATTTT. It is translated as CASSTWTSTDTQYF.

This chain joins TRBV4-2 and TRBJ2-5; 9 nucleotides agree with TRBD2. The germline CDR1 and CDR2 sequences are LGHNA and YNFKEQ. J gave up 7 bases and V 0 bases, and 18 bases lay outside the gene matches. The CDR3 spans 19 residues. The CDR3 reads CASSQDIPGGAGGARTQYF. Here the CDR3 DNA reads TGTGCCAGCAGCCAAGATATCCCCGGGGGAGCGGGGGGTGCGCGGACCCAGTACTTC.

CDR3 amino acids: CASSIDGQGRNGYTF. CDR3 DNA: TGCGCCAGCAGCATTGACGGACAGGGGAGGAATGGCTACACCTTC. The gene calls are TRBV5-1 and TRBJ1-2; TRBD1 aligns across 9 bases. CDR3 length: 15 residues. With V trimmed by 4 bases and J by 6 bases, 10 bases remained unmatched. Germline CDR1 and CDR2: SGHRS and YFSETQ.

CDR3 in amino acids: CASSFGLPTGELFF. The CDR3 DNA is TGCGCCAGCAGTTTTGGACTTCCCACCGGGGAGCTGTTTTTT. V and J are TRBV5-1 and TRBJ2-2, with D perhaps TRBD2 (5 bases). The germline gives CDR1 SGHRS, CDR2 YFSETQ. Trimming removed 5 bases from V and 4 bases from J, with 12 bases in between. This CDR3 has 14 residues.

The CDR3, as DNA: TGTGCCAGCAGACAGGGTCCGAACACCATATATTTT. Translating gives CASRQGPNTIYF. The chain recombines TRBV7-9 with TRBJ1-3, with TRBD1 as a possible D gene (6 bases). The CDR3 loop spans 12 amino acids. CDR1 is SEHNR and CDR2 is FQNEAQ in the germline V gene (reference sequence). Trimming left V 6 bases short and J 7 bases short, with 10 bases between.

The V gene is TRBV19, the J gene TRBJ2-1; 15 bases fit TRBD2. The ends lost 9 bases at V and 9 bases at J; junction bases unmatched: 9. Germline CDR1 LNHDA, CDR2 SQIVND (reference sequence). There are 15 residues in the CDR3. CDR3 coding DNA: TGTGCCAGCACCAGGACTAGCGGGGGGGTAACTGAGCAGTTCTTC. It yields the protein CASTRTSGGVTEQFF.

The V gene is TRBV6-1, the J gene TRBJ1-1, with unresolved D. The V end lost 7 bases, the J end lost 0 bases, and 12 bases lay between the germline ends. The CDR3 sequence is 14 residues long. CDR1 MNHNS and CDR2 SASEGT come from the germline V gene. The CDR3 is CASTTGLVNTEAFF. The CDR3 DNA sequence: TGTGCCAGCACTACGGGCCTGGTGAACACTGAAGCTTTCTTT.

The chain has TRBV4-1 and TRBJ1-2; D may be TRBD1 (5 bases). Germline V gives CDR1 MGHRA, CDR2 YSYEKL. Trimming shortened V by 4 bases and J by 1 base, and 16 bases separated the two germline ends. CDR3 length equals 16 residues. This CDR3 reads CASSPNLGPFNYGYTF. The CDR3 DNA is TGCGCCAGCAGCCCCAACCTGGGACCGTTTAACTATGGCTACACCTTC.

The V gene is TRBV27, the J gene TRBJ1-2; possible D gene TRBD1, 5 bases. The CDR3 covers 15 residues. V lost 5 bases to trimming and J lost 3 bases, with 16 bases between them. Germline CDR1 MNHEY, CDR2 SMNVEV (reference sequence). The CDR3 sequence is CASSPGDGYHYGYTF. The CDR3 nucleotides are TGTGCCAGCAGTCCCGGGGACGGATACCACTATGGCTACACCTTC.

This clone showed up many times. V usage is TRBV18 and J usage is TRBJ1-3; 12 bases line up with TRBD1. The trim removed 4 bases at V and 4 bases at J, leaving 11 bases unmatched. CDR1 is KGHSH, CDR2 LQKENI, per germline. This CDR3 region has 18 residues. CDR3 loop: CASSLKAPGQGAGNTIYF. DNA for the CDR3: TGTGCCAGCTCACTTAAAGCGCCGGGACAGGGGGCCGGAAACACCATATATTTT.

V is TRBV7-9 and J is TRBJ1-2; D ambiguous. Germline CDR1 is SEHNR and CDR2 is FQNEAQ (reference sequence). This CDR3 has 14 residues. Trimming stripped 3 bases from V and 8 bases from J, with 16 bases between. DNA for the CDR3: TGTGCCAGCAGCTTCAAGGGTATGAACGGGGGCTACACCTTC. It encodes CASSFKGMNGGYTF.

This CDR3 reads CASSYSTPRMNSEAFF. CDR3 coding DNA: TGTGCCAGCAGTTACTCGACACCGAGGATGAATTCTGAAGCTTTCTTT. This sequence joins TRBV6-6 and TRBJ1-1; D remains unclear. CDR3 length equals 16 residues. Germline CDR1 MNHNY, CDR2 SVGAGI (reference sequence). V was pared by 0 bases and J by 6 bases, with 17 bases between.

The rearrangement joins TRBV7-2 to TRBJ2-5, with TRBD1 identical over 9 bases. V was clipped by 4 bases and J by 1 base; unmatched bases: 4. The length of the CDR3 is 15 residues. Germline assignment: CDR1 SGHTA and CDR2 FQGNSA. The CDR3 reads CASSSTGGVQETQYF. CDR3 coding DNA: TGTGCCAGCAGCTCGACAGGGGGGGTCCAAGAGACCCAGTACTTC.

This clone turned up a few times. The chain links TRBV5-1 to TRBJ2-5; maybe TRBD2 (6 bases). The germline CDR1 and CDR2 sequences are SGHRS and YFSETQ. The CDR3 sequence is 14 residues long. Trimming left V 3 bases short and J 5 bases short, with 14 bases between. The CDR3 region is CASSSFSGRETQYF. CDR3 nucleotide sequence: TGCGCCAGCAGCTCCTTTAGCGGTCGGGAGACCCAGTACTTC.

The chain carries TRBV6-1 and TRBJ2-5; 7 bases line up with TRBD2. The CDR3 is 16 residues long. Germline V lookup: CDR1 MNHNS, CDR2 SASEGT. V lost 1 base and J lost 1; bases outside the gene matches: 6. The chain's CDR3 is CASSEVGGSIQETQYF. The CDR3, as DNA: TGTGCCAGCAGTGAAGTGGGGGGGTCTATCCAAGAGACCCAGTACTTC.

In DNA form, the CDR3 reads TGTGCCAGTAGTACCGGGCTTTGGGCAGGGAGAAACATTCAGTACTTC. Translating gives CASSTGLWAGRNIQYF. This chain uses TRBV19 with TRBJ2-4; D may correspond to TRBD1 or TRBD2 (5 bases each). Germline values: CDR1 LNHDA, CDR2 SQIVND (reference sequence). The V gene lost 4 bases and the J gene lost 6 bases, with 19 bases spanning the gap. The length of the CDR3 is 16 residues.

The chain carries TRBV19 and TRBJ1-2; D may be TRBD1 (5 bases). The germline V and J ends were trimmed by 6 bases and 6 bases, with 11 bases remaining between them. The CDR3 has 12 residues. Germline CDR1 is LNHDA and CDR2 is SQIVND (reference sequence). The CDR3 spells CASRQGSHGYTF. CDR3 sequence (DNA): TGTGCCAGTAGGCAGGGTAGTCATGGCTACACCTTC.

This clone has only one observation. The chain couples TRBV20-1 to TRBJ2-7; D is uncertain. The CDR3 extends over 11 amino acids. From germline, CDR1 is DFQATT and CDR2 SNEGSKA (reference sequence). With 6 bases removed from V and 4 bases from J, the gap between germline ends came to 10 bases. The CDR3 loop is CSAALTYEQYF. CDR3 bases: TGCAGTGCCGCCCTCACTTACGAGCAGTACTTC.

The rearrangement uses TRBV27 and TRBJ1-5, with D maybe TRBD1 (5 bases). The V and J ends lost 6 bases and 1 base respectively, with 10 bases between them. The CDR3 is made up of 14 amino acids. Germline CDR1 reads MNHEY; CDR2 reads SMNVEV (reference sequence). The CDR3 DNA reads as TGTGCCAGCAGGCAGGGTACCAGCAATCAGCCCCAGCATTTT. Residues: CASRQGTSNQPQHF.

V and J are TRBV18 and TRBJ1-2; tentatively, D is TRBD1 (5 bases). V gave up 3 bases and J gave up 8 bases, with 16 bases separating them. This CDR3 has 14 residues. Germline CDR1 is KGHSH and CDR2 is LQKENI. CDR3 in amino acids: CASSPASGRWGYTF. The CDR3 nucleotides read TGTGCCAGCTCACCCGCCTCGGGGCGATGGGGCTACACCTTC.

This clone has a handful of counts. The CDR3 nucleotides are TGTGCCAGCTCCCCTGCAGGGGCTGGAAACACCATATATTTT. Protein sequence: CASSPAGAGNTIYF. This rearrangement joins TRBV18 to TRBJ1-3; maybe TRBD1 (6 bases). This CDR3 has 14 amino acids. V dropped 6 bases and J dropped 2 bases, with 11 bases sitting between them. Germline CDR1 reads KGHSH; CDR2 reads LQKENI.

The chain has TRBV13 and TRBJ1-1; D remains unclear. CDR3 length equals 12 residues. V lost 4 bases and J lost 4, with 7 bases in between. Germline values: CDR1 PRHDT, CDR2 FYEKMQ (reference sequence). CDR3 in amino acids: CASSSLSTEAFF. In nucleotides, the CDR3 is TGTGCCAGCAGCTCATTGAGCACTGAAGCTTTCTTT.